This TCR beta chain was recovered during a study of blood T cell repertoires in COVID-19. Study overall: Acute and convalescent COVID-19 specimens originated in the United States, Italy and Spain. From T cells, B-cell-depleted T cells, or PBMCs came the material, which was cDNA or gDNA.

TCRdb keeps only in-frame clones here, not all; method: immunoSEQ multiplex PCR. Of 200,000 to 300,000 clones in the sample, around 85% were seen once. Living in 24 US areas, the participants were between roughly 18 and 90 years of age. Participants reported their clinical history, and cohort assignment relied on those reports. Trimming removed 8 bases from V and 3 bases from J; junction bases left unmatched: 7. CDR1 is LGHDT, CDR2 YNNKEL, per germline (reference sequence). The CDR3 consists of 14 residues. The receptor was derived from a woman aged 40 to 50 with acute COVID-19. The rearrangement links TRBV3-1 (or the pseudogene TRBV3-2) to TRBJ2-3; 8 bases are a match to TRBD2. Sequencing was done on a sample of PBMCs or T cells enriched from blood (not recorded which). CDR3: CASASGSLTDTQYF. The CDR3 nucleotides read TGTGCCAGCGCAAGCGGGAGTCTTACAGATACGCAGTATTTT.